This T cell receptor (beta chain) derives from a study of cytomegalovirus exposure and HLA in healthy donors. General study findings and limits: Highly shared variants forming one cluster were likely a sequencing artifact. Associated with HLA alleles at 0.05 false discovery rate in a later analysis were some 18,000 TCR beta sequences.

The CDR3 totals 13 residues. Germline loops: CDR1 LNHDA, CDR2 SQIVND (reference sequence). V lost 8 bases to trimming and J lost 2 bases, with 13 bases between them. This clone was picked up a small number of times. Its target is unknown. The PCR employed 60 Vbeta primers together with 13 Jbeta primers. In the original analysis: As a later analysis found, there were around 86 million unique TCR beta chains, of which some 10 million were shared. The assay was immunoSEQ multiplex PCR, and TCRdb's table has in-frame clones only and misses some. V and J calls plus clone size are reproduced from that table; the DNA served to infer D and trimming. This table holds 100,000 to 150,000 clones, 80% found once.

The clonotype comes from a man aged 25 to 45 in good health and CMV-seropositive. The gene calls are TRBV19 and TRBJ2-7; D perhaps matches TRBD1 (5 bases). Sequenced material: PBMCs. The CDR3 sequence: CASGAGPAYEQYF. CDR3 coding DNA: TGTGCCAGTGGGGCAGGGCCGGCCTACGAGCAGTACTTC.